Following are 11 T cell receptor beta chains from one sample sequenced in a study of tumor-infiltrating lymphocytes in primary liver carcinoma. Germline DNA was also extracted, with blood RNA taken from unsorted whole blood. With approximately 500 ng total RNA as template and a constant-region primer, TCR beta cDNA was made. It was through three nested multiplex PCR rounds of slightly modified ARM-PCR that TCR beta libraries arose. The first two PCR rounds used TRBV1-TRBV30 primers with a Cbeta primer, 10 cycles each. TCRdb processed the multiplex PCR reads anew with MiXCR; each CDR3 protein has one entry. There are 300,000 to 350,000 distinct CDR3 sequences in the sample; less than 65% occur only once, and approximately 5.9% lies in the top ten. The sequencing sample was made of peripheral blood. The source of these receptors is a man aged 35 to 55 with primary liver carcinoma and hepatitis B virus infection.

This clonotype was seen once. This sequence may be a read error, since a much larger clone differs from it by one base. V gene TRBV12-3 or TRBV12-4 combines with J gene TRBJ1-6, with D unclear. The length of the CDR3 is 13 residues. CDR3 coding DNA: TGTGCCAGCAGTCATGGGGATAATTCAGCCCTCCACTTT. It encodes CASSHGDNSALHF.

This clonotype was seen ten or more times. The chain joins TRBV4-2 to TRBJ2-1, with 10 bases that match TRBD2. Losses at the gene ends were 0 bases for V and 7 bases for J; bases not matched to a gene: 9. Germline loops: CDR1 LGHNA, CDR2 YNFKEQ. The CDR3 consists of 17 residues. CDR3 amino acids: CASSQDRASSGRNEQFF. In DNA form, the CDR3 reads TGTGCCAGCAGCCAAGATAGAGCGTCTAGCGGGAGAAATGAGCAGTTCTTC.

Regarding this clonotype: The junction shows a germline mismatch at one end, possibly a read error. CDR3 DNA: TGTGCAAGCAGCGTGACTAGCCGGGAGCAGTTCTTC. Protein: CASSVTSREQFF. The rearrangement links TRBV7-8 to TRBJ2-1; 7 nucleotides match TRBD2. From germline, CDR1 is SGHVS and CDR2 FQNEAQ. The CDR3 contains 12 residues.

Concerning this clonotype: This may come from a read error, since a much larger clone is one base off. DNA of the CDR3: TGTGCCAGCAGCCAAGGGACAGGGGGAGAGAACCAGTACTTC. Protein: CASSQGTGGENQYF. The chain couples TRBV4-2 to TRBJ2-5, with 10 bases lining up with TRBD1. The V gene's germline CDR1 is LGHNA and CDR2 YNFKEQ. This CDR3 has 14 amino acids.

V gene TRBV11-2 combines with J gene TRBJ2-7, with a tentative D call TRBD2 (6 bases). Between the trimmed V and J ends, which lost 8 bases and 3 bases, there was a span of 11 bases. The CDR3 has 12 residues. Germline V lookup: CDR1 SGHAT, CDR2 FQNNGV. The chain's CDR3 is CASRDGGYEQYF. CDR3 coding DNA: TGTGCCAGCCGGGACGGGGGCTACGAGCAGTACTTC.

Concerning this clonotype itself: At one of its ends the junction is not consistent with the germline gene, which may arise from a read error. The chain recombines TRBV11-2 with TRBJ2-6, with D possibly being TRBD2 (6 bases). The CDR3 consists of 14 residues. The germline V gene has CDR1 SGHAT and CDR2 FQNNGV. The CDR3 loop reads CVSAVDGGANVLTF. The CDR3, as DNA: TGTGTCAGCGCAGTGGATGGCGGGGCCAACGTCCTGACCTTC.

This clonotype has a handful of counts. The chain carries TRBV7-9 and TRBJ1-1; D is unclear. Trimming took off 6 bases at V and 1 base at J, with 9 bases between the two ends. This CDR3 is 13 amino acids long. The V gene's germline CDR1 is SEHNR and CDR2 FQNEAQ (reference sequence). CDR3 nucleotide sequence: TGTGCCAGCAGTTTTACAGAGAACACTGAAGCTTTCTTT. Its translation is CASSFTENTEAFF.

On this clonotype itself: A much larger clone lies one base from this, so it may be a read error. The chain carries TRBV4-1 and TRBJ2-7, with 7 bases aligning to TRBD2. This CDR3 contains 16 residues. Germline V gene sequence: CDR1 MGHRA, CDR2 YSYEKL. The CDR3: CASSHPGPGRSYEQHF. The CDR3 nucleotides read TGCGCCAGCAGCCATCCAGGTCCCGGGAGGTCCTACGAGCAGCACTTC.

Concerning this clonotype: At one of its ends the junction is not consistent with the germline gene, which may arise from a read error. This chain links TRBV5-6 with TRBJ1-1; TRBD1 aligns across 7 bases. CDR1 is SGHDT and CDR2 is YYEEEE in the germline V gene. This CDR3 is 13 amino acids long. CDR3 DNA: TGTGCCAACAGCCTCCAGGGGGGGCAGGAAGCTTTCTTC. Its translation is CANSLQGGQEAFF. The variable domain in full, with the rest retrieved from reference TRBV5-6 and TRBJ1-1, is DAGVTQSPTHLIKTRGQQVTLRCSPKSGHDTVSWYQQALGQGPQFIFQYYEEEERQRGNFPDRFSGHQFPNYSSELNVNALLLGDSALYLCANSLQGGQEAFFGQGTRLTVV.

Note on this clonotype: This may stem from a read error, because a much larger clone lies one nucleotide away. This rearrangement joins TRBV12-3 or TRBV12-4 to TRBJ2-7, with D possibly matching TRBD1 (5 bases). This CDR3 has 14 residues. This CDR3 is CASSLSTVPDKHYF. CDR3 nucleotide sequence: TGTGCCAGCAGCCTGTCGACAGTACCGGATAAGCACTACTTC.

Points on this clonotype: Germline and junction disagree at one end, which may indicate a read error. The genes are TRBV5-1 and TRBJ2-5, with D perhaps TRBD2 (6 bases). This CDR3 is built from 14 residues. In germline, CDR1 is SGHRS, CDR2 YFSETQ. The CDR3 here is CANSLGSGQETQYF. The CDR3 nucleotides are TGCGCCAACAGCTTGGGTAGCGGCCAAGAGACCCAGTACTTC.